The rows below give T cell receptor beta chains drawn from one sample of a study of shared T cell receptors in the human thymus. Measured with immunoSEQ multiplex PCR; TCRdb has only the in-frame clones, and not every one. This sample carries 600,000 to 900,000 clones, around 85% of them seen once, and the ten largest clones take 0.0095% to 0.013%. These same records also appear under a second study, on human thymus T cells.

What was sequenced was thymocytes. These TCRs come from a girl under three years old with a congenital heart defect. CDR3s include the opening cysteine and the closing phenylalanine or tryptophan. Fields, in order: J gene, D gene, clone size, V gene, CDR3 DNA, CDR3 protein. A D gene is named only where the DNA matches it firmly. Size is omitted from some rows. Given values are once, few, many or a class for expanded clones.

j_gene: TRBJ1-5
d_gene: .
abundance: .
v_gene: TRBV2
CDR3nt: TGTGCCAGCAGGTTACAGGTTCCTTATAGCAATCAGCCCCAGCATTTT
CDR3aa: CASRLQVPYSNQPQHF

j_gene: TRBJ1-5
d_gene: .
abundance: .
v_gene: TRBV5-1
CDR3nt: TGCGCCAGCAGCTTTGCACCGGGACACCAGTGGGCCCAGCATTTT
CDR3aa: CASSFAPGHQWAQHF

j_gene: TRBJ2-5
d_gene: .
abundance: .
v_gene: TRBV2
CDR3nt: TGTGCCAGCAGTGAAGCGGCGGGGGCAGGTCCGTACTTC
CDR3aa: CASSEAAGAGPYF

j_gene: TRBJ2-6
d_gene: .
abundance: .
v_gene: TRBV11-2
CDR3nt: TGTGCCAGCAGCTTTAGGCGGGGCTCTGGGGCCAACGTCCTGACTTTC
CDR3aa: CASSFRRGSGANVLTF

j_gene: TRBJ1-2
d_gene: .
abundance: .
v_gene: TRBV29-1
CDR3nt: TGCAGCGTTGAAGATTTTCTTTATGCGAGGGATGGCTACACCTTC
CDR3aa: CSVEDFLYARDGYTF

j_gene: TRBJ2-7
d_gene: TRBD1
abundance: .
v_gene: TRBV5-4
CDR3nt: TGTGCCAGCAGCTTACCGGGACAGGGGTTCCACGAGCAGTACTTC
CDR3aa: CASSLPGQGFHEQYF

j_gene: TRBJ1-6
d_gene: .
abundance: once
v_gene: TRBV9
CDR3nt: TGTGCCAGCAGCGTGACACAGGGATTGAGTAATTCACCCCTCCACTTT
CDR3aa: CASSVTQGLSNSPLHF

j_gene: TRBJ1-5
d_gene: .
abundance: .
v_gene: TRBV10-3
CDR3nt: TGTGCCATCAGTTCGACAGGAAGGGGCAATCAGCCCCAGCATTTT
CDR3aa: CAISSTGRGNQPQHF

j_gene: TRBJ2-7
d_gene: .
abundance: .
v_gene: TRBV28
CDR3nt: TGTGCCAGCAGGATCGCCGGCTCCTACGAGCAGTACTTC
CDR3aa: CASRIAGSYEQYF

j_gene: TRBJ2-2
d_gene: .
abundance: .
v_gene: TRBV27
CDR3nt: TGTGCCAGCAGTTACGGGGGGCTTGTCACCGGGGAGCTGTTTTTT
CDR3aa: CASSYGGLVTGELFF

j_gene: TRBJ1-3
d_gene: TRBD1
abundance: .
v_gene: TRBV11-2
CDR3nt: TGTGCCAGCAGCCGACAGGGGTTAAACACCATATATTTT
CDR3aa: CASSRQGLNTIYF

j_gene: TRBJ2-3
d_gene: .
abundance: .
v_gene: TRBV28
CDR3nt: TGTGCCAGCAGTTTACCTCGACAGGGACTCTTGGTATGGGCGCAGTATTTT
CDR3aa: CASSLPRQGLLVWAQYF

j_gene: TRBJ2-3
d_gene: .
abundance: .
v_gene: TRBV14
CDR3nt: TGTGCCAGCAGCCTCAACTGTCCAGATACGCAGTATTTT
CDR3aa: CASSLNCPDTQYF

j_gene: TRBJ1-2
d_gene: TRBD1
abundance: .
v_gene: TRBV15
CDR3nt: TGTGCCACCAGCAGAGTTGCCCTCGTTACCGGGGGACAGTGGACCTGCTACACCTTC
CDR3aa: CATSRVALVTGGQWTCYTF

j_gene: TRBJ1-6
d_gene: .
abundance: few
v_gene: TRBV2
CDR3nt: TGTGCCAGCAGTGGACTGACCGTCACAGGGATCGGTTCACCCCTCCACTTT
CDR3aa: CASSGLTVTGIGSPLHF

j_gene: TRBJ2-7
d_gene: TRBD2
abundance: .
v_gene: TRBV6-1
CDR3nt: TGTGCCAGCAGGGTTTGGGGGGGACCCTACGAGCAGTACTTC
CDR3aa: CASRVWGGPYEQYF

j_gene: TRBJ2-2
d_gene: .
abundance: few
v_gene: TRBV18
CDR3nt: TGTGCCAGCTCACACCTGCGGGAACAACTGACCGGGGAGCTGTTTTTT
CDR3aa: CASSHLREQLTGELFF

j_gene: TRBJ1-6
d_gene: .
abundance: few
v_gene: TRBV30
CDR3nt: TGTGCCTGGAGTGTTGCATTGCGGCAGCTTATTTATAATTCACCCCTCCACTTT
CDR3aa: CAWSVALRQLIYNSPLHF

j_gene: TRBJ2-5
d_gene: TRBD2
abundance: .
v_gene: TRBV11-2
CDR3nt: TGTGCCAGCAGCTTAGAAGCTAGCGGGGGGGCCGGAGAGACCCAGTACTTC
CDR3aa: CASSLEASGGAGETQYF

j_gene: TRBJ1-4
d_gene: .
abundance: .
v_gene: TRBV5-1
CDR3nt: TGCGCCAGCAGCTTGATTCCGGGAGTTCTCGGAACTAATGAAAAACTGTTTTTT
CDR3aa: CASSLIPGVLGTNEKLFF

j_gene: TRBJ2-7
d_gene: TRBD1
abundance: .
v_gene: TRBV5-1
CDR3nt: TGCGCCAGCAGCTCCGGGACAGGGGTCAACTACGAGCAGTACTTC
CDR3aa: CASSSGTGVNYEQYF

j_gene: TRBJ1-3
d_gene: TRBD1
abundance: .
v_gene: TRBV11-2
CDR3nt: TGTGCCAGCAGCTATACGACAGGGGTGAGAAACACCATATATTTT
CDR3aa: CASSYTTGVRNTIYF

j_gene: TRBJ2-5
d_gene: .
abundance: .
v_gene: TRBV29-1
CDR3nt: TGCAGCGTTTCGTGGATCGAGGGGACCCAGTACTTC
CDR3aa: CSVSWIEGTQYF

j_gene: TRBJ2-1
d_gene: TRBD2
abundance: .
v_gene: TRBV4-2
CDR3nt: TGTGCCAGCAGCCTGGACCCGGGACTAGCGGGGGGAGTCCCCTACAATGAGCAGTTCTTC
CDR3aa: CASSLDPGLAGGVPYNEQFF

j_gene: TRBJ1-4
d_gene: .
abundance: .
v_gene: TRBV28
CDR3nt: TGTGCCAGCAGTCCAGCCTCTCCGGGACTGGCTAGTGAAAAACTGTTTTTT
CDR3aa: CASSPASPGLASEKLFF

j_gene: TRBJ2-5
d_gene: TRBD2
abundance: .
v_gene: TRBV10-1
CDR3nt: TGCGCCAGCAGTGATCACCAGGTTACTAGCGGGGGGGCCTCGGAGACCCAGTACTTC
CDR3aa: CASSDHQVTSGGASETQYF

j_gene: TRBJ2-5
d_gene: TRBD1
abundance: .
v_gene: TRBV27
CDR3nt: TGTGCCAGCAGTTCGTTAAGGGGACAGATACAAGAGACCCAGTACTTC
CDR3aa: CASSSLRGQIQETQYF

j_gene: TRBJ1-1
d_gene: TRBD1
abundance: once
v_gene: TRBV5-1
CDR3nt: TGCGCCAGCAGCTTGGGTCTTCGGCGGACAGGGCCGAACACTGAAGCTTTCTTT
CDR3aa: CASSLGLRRTGPNTEAFF

j_gene: TRBJ2-2
d_gene: TRBD2
abundance: .
v_gene: TRBV7-3
CDR3nt: TGTGCCAGCAGCCTACCTGAGACTAGCGGGGGGCCCACCGGGGGGGAGCTGTTTTTT
CDR3aa: CASSLPETSGGPTGGELFF

j_gene: TRBJ1-1
d_gene: TRBD1
abundance: .
v_gene: TRBV19
CDR3nt: TGTGCCAGTAGTATGACAGGGTTTGAAGCTTTCTTT
CDR3aa: CASSMTGFEAFF

j_gene: TRBJ2-2
d_gene: .
abundance: .
v_gene: TRBV7-7
CDR3nt: TGTGCCAGCAGCTTAGCGTCGGGGGAGCTGTTTTTT
CDR3aa: CASSLASGELFF

j_gene: TRBJ2-5
d_gene: .
abundance: .
v_gene: TRBV9
CDR3nt: TGTGCCAGCAGCGTATCGGAAGGTGGGGAGCAAGAGACCCAGTACTTC
CDR3aa: CASSVSEGGEQETQYF

j_gene: TRBJ1-2
d_gene: .
abundance: .
v_gene: TRBV28
CDR3nt: TGTGCCAGCAGTTTATTAGTGGGGAGGAATTCTAGAGGCTACACCTTC
CDR3aa: CASSLLVGRNSRGYTF

j_gene: TRBJ1-2
d_gene: .
abundance: once
v_gene: TRBV28
CDR3nt: TGTGCCAGCTCTAGGGGGAACAGAATTTCATCAGCTAACTATGGCTACACCTTC
CDR3aa: CASSRGNRISSANYGYTF

j_gene: TRBJ2-3
d_gene: TRBD1
abundance: .
v_gene: TRBV27
CDR3nt: TGTGCCAGCAGTTCCCGGGACAGTTGCCCAGATACGCAGTATTTT
CDR3aa: CASSSRDSCPDTQYF

j_gene: TRBJ1-5
d_gene: TRBD1
abundance: .
v_gene: TRBV27
CDR3nt: TGTGCCAGCATGACGGGGACAGGGGATATCGGAGTTTGCAATCAGCCCCAGCATTTT
CDR3aa: CASMTGTGDIGVCNQPQHF

j_gene: TRBJ2-2
d_gene: .
abundance: few
v_gene: TRBV5-5
CDR3nt: TGTGCCAGCAGCTTGCCACTAGCTGCGAACACCGGGGAGCTGTTTTTT
CDR3aa: CASSLPLAANTGELFF

j_gene: TRBJ1-1
d_gene: TRBD1
abundance: .
v_gene: TRBV5-1
CDR3nt: TGCGCCAGCAGCGTGGACAGGGCCACTGAAGCTTTCTTT
CDR3aa: CASSVDRATEAFF

j_gene: TRBJ1-5
d_gene: .
abundance: .
v_gene: TRBV7-8
CDR3nt: TGTGCCAGCAGCACCTCGACGGGATGGAATAGCAATCAGCCCCAGCATTTT
CDR3aa: CASSTSTGWNSNQPQHF

j_gene: TRBJ2-3
d_gene: .
abundance: .
v_gene: TRBV4-1
CDR3nt: TGCGCCAGCAGCCAAGATAACAGCTATAGCACAGATACGCAGTATTTT
CDR3aa: CASSQDNSYSTDTQYF

j_gene: TRBJ1-1
d_gene: .
abundance: .
v_gene: TRBV29-1
CDR3nt: TGCAGCGTTGGACGGGGGACTGAAGCTTTCTTT
CDR3aa: CSVGRGTEAFF

j_gene: TRBJ1-5
d_gene: .
abundance: .
v_gene: TRBV19
CDR3nt: TGTGCCAGTAGTATAGATCCGAGCAGGGGACCCGGGGAACATCAGCCCCAGCATTTT
CDR3aa: CASSIDPSRGPGEHQPQHF

j_gene: TRBJ1-1
d_gene: TRBD1
abundance: .
v_gene: TRBV11-2
CDR3nt: TGTGCCAGCACCAATACAAAGACAGGGACGAACACTGAAGCTTTCTTT
CDR3aa: CASTNTKTGTNTEAFF

j_gene: TRBJ1-2
d_gene: .
abundance: few
v_gene: TRBV6-5
CDR3nt: TGTGCCAGCAGTTACTCGAGGGAAATAGGTGGCTACACCTTC
CDR3aa: CASSYSREIGGYTF

j_gene: TRBJ1-2
d_gene: .
abundance: .
v_gene: TRBV4-3
CDR3nt: TGCGCCAGCAGCCAAGGGGGCTACAGGCTGGCATACTATGGCTACACCTTC
CDR3aa: CASSQGGYRLAYYGYTF

j_gene: TRBJ2-3
d_gene: .
abundance: .
v_gene: TRBV7-3
CDR3nt: TGTGCCAGCAGCCCAGATCCAGCAGATACGCAGTATTTT
CDR3aa: CASSPDPADTQYF

j_gene: TRBJ2-2
d_gene: .
abundance: once
v_gene: TRBV6-5
CDR3nt: TGTGCCAGCAGTTACTCGACTGCCACCGGGGAGCTGTTTTTT
CDR3aa: CASSYSTATGELFF

j_gene: TRBJ2-3
d_gene: .
abundance: .
v_gene: TRBV9
CDR3nt: TGTGCCAGCAGCGTAGTCAGCGCCTCGCATACGCAGTATTTT
CDR3aa: CASSVVSASHTQYF

j_gene: TRBJ2-2
d_gene: TRBD1
abundance: .
v_gene: TRBV5-1
CDR3nt: TGCGCCAGCCACTTGGGACAGGAGTTGGCCGGGGAGCTGTTTTTT
CDR3aa: CASHLGQELAGELFF

j_gene: TRBJ1-2
d_gene: .
abundance: .
v_gene: TRBV5-1
CDR3nt: TGCGCCAGCAGCTTGGGGAGGGGCTGGAGCTATGGCTACACCTTC
CDR3aa: CASSLGRGWSYGYTF